The clone carrying this T cell receptor (beta chain) was seen repeatedly, ten times or more. The authors drew about 10 milliliters of peripheral blood from each donor. The record originates from a study of blood T cells in healthy people across ages. Study-wide context: When template switching was applied, about one barcoded beta molecule was captured per two T cells.

J gave up 5 bases and V 4 bases, and 13 bases lay outside the gene matches. CDR3 size: 16 residues. The germline CDR1 and CDR2 sequences are SGDLS and YYNGEE. Next came a second PCR, run for about 7 to 12 cycles, which used a sample-barcoded 5' primer along with a J-beta primer mix. TCRdb re-called the 5' RACE reads with MiXCR, one entry per CDR3 protein. The repertoire has a few hundred thousand distinct CDR3 sequences, approximately 52% of them found once; the top ten carry 45% to 60%. The clonotype originates from a man aged 55-75 years in good health. Sequencing was performed on blood. The chain carries TRBV9 and TRBJ2-7; 9 bases agree with TRBD2. CDR3 bases: TGTGCCAGCAGCCCTAGGGCGGGAGGGCCGATACACGAGCAGTACTTC. It specifies CASSPRAGGPIHEQYF.